This TCR beta chain was captured in a study of spatial heterogeneity in lung cancer. Turning to the study itself: Available follow-up PBMC samples, collected a median of about 2 years post-resection, were sequenced. Across the raw uncorrected reads, a unique TCR and UMI combination was observed, on average, more than ten times.

This sample's time point: blood at routine non-recurrence follow-up after resection. Frozen PBMC, nontumor lung or tumor provided whole RNA, which was sequenced unsorted. The V and J ends lost 2 bases and 2 bases, in that order; junction bases with no gene match: 3. This CDR3 has 14 amino acids. Germline-derived CDR1 and CDR2 are DFQATT and SNEGSKA (reference sequence). Via MiXCR, TCRdb re-called the 5' RACE reads, giving one row per CDR3 protein. The data hold fewer than 150,000 distinct CDR3 sequences, with more than 10% observed a single time. The source was PBMCs, collected at follow-up. This receptor was identified in a female donor with early-stage non-small cell lung cancer. The chain couples TRBV20-1 to TRBJ2-1; 7 nucleotides align to TRBD2. CDR3 nucleotides: TGCAGTGCTAGAAAGCGGGAAGCCTACAATGAGCAGTTCTTC. The encoded protein is CSARKREAYNEQFF.